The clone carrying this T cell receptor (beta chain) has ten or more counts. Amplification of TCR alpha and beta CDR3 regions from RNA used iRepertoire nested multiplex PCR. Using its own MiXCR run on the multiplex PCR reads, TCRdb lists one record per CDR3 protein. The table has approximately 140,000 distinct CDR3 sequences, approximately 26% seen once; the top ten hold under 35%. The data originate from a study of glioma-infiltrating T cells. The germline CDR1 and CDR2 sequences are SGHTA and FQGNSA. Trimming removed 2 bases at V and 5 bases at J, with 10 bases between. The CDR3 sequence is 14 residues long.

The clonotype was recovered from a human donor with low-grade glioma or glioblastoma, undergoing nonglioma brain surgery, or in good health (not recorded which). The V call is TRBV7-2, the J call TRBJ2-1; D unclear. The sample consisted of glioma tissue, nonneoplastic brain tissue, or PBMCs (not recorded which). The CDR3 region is CASSLQASNNEQFF. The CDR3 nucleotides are TGTGCCAGCAGCTTACAAGCGTCCAACAATGAGCAGTTCTTC.